The sequence of this T cell receptor (beta chain) was determined in a study of vaccination and CD4 T cells after COVID-19. Treatment defined: approximately nine-day PBMC culture with coronavirus spike peptide pools or control peptides (ViraFEST assay). This clonotype occurred a few times. Its antigen is not known. The V and J ends lost 4 bases and 6 bases, in that order; junction bases with no gene match: 8. Germline values: CDR1 SEHNR, CDR2 FQNEAQ (reference sequence). The CDR3 has 14 amino acids. Sequencing of cultured CD4+ T cell DNA used the Oncomine TCR Beta short-read assay. One entry per CDR3 protein, called by TCRdb with MiXCR from the PCR reads. In the table there are 9,500 to 10,000 distinct CDR3 sequences, around 53% of which are singletons.

The material sequenced was CD4+ T cells from blood, cultured in vitro. J is TRBJ1-1 and V is TRBV7-9, with 7 bases that match TRBD1. This clonotype was obtained from a human donor who had recovered from COVID-19. CDR3 loop: CASSSDTQGAEAFF. The CDR3, as DNA: TGTGCCAGCAGCTCCGACACGCAGGGGGCTGAAGCTTTCTTT.